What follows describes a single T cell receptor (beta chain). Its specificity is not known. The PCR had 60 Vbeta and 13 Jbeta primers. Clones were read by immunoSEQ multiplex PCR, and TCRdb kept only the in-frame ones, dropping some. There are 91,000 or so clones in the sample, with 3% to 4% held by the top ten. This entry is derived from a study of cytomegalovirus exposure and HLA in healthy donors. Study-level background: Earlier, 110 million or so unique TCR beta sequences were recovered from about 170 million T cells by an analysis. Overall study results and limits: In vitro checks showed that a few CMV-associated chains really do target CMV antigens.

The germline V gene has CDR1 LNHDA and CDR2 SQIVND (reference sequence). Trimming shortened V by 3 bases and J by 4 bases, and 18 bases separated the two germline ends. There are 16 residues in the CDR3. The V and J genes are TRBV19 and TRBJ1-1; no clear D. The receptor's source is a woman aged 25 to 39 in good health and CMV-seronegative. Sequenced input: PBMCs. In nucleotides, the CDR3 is TGTGCCAGTAGTATTGGGGTAAGGGTACGGGGCACTGAAGCTTTCTTT. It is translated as CASSIGVRVRGTEAFF. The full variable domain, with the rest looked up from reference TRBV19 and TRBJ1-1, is DGGITQSPKYLFRKEGQNVTLSCEQNLNHDAMYWYRQDPGQGLRLIYYSQIVNDFQKGDIAEGYSVSREKKESFPLTVTSAQKNPTAFYLCASSIGVRVRGTEAFFGQGTRLTVV.